These 7 T cell receptor beta chains were all obtained from the same sample, sequenced in a study of blood T cells in healthy people across ages (dated by TCRdb to 2015 to 2017). Library construction relied on 5' RACE. Sequencing was performed on an Illumina HiSeq 2500. A second about 7 to 11 cycle PCR used a sample-barcoded 5' primer and a J-beta primer mix. Through fastp at Q25 and MiXCR, TCRdb rebuilt clones from the public reads, retaining in-frame beta chains. CDR3 protein duplicates are merged, each entry listing the most common genes and DNA. A total of about 900,000 distinct CDR3 sequences appear in this sample, 48% of them only once. Around an eighth of the sample rests with the top ten. Material: blood. These receptors came from a man aged 30 to 39 in good health.

The J gene is TRBJ2-3, the V gene TRBV21-1; TRBD2 is taken as the D call from the table, unchecked against the DNA. TRBV21-1 is termed a pseudogene. The CDR3 totals 17 residues. CDR3 residues: CASSPTASGVSTDTQYF. CDR3 in DNA: TGTGCCAGCAGCCCCACGGCTAGCGGGGTAAGCACAGATACGCAGTATTTT.

This chain joins TRBV9 and TRBJ2-1; TRBD2 matches 9 bases. CDR3 size: 15 residues. Germline V gives CDR1 SGDLS, CDR2 YYNGEE. Trimming removed 3 bases from V and 2 bases from J; junction bases left unmatched: 3. CDR3 bases: TGTGCCAGCAGCGCTAGCGGGGAGGCCTACAATGAGCAGTTCTTC. It codes for CASSASGEAYNEQFF. Full variable domain (rest looked up from reference TRBV9 and TRBJ2-1): DSGVTQTPKHLITATGQRVTLRCSPRSGDLSVYWYQQSLDQGLQFLIQYYNGEERAKGNILERFSAQQFPDLHSELNLSSLELGDSALYFCASSASGEAYNEQFFGPGTRLTVL.

This clonotype was found many times. The chain links TRBV12-3 or TRBV12-4 to TRBJ2-3, with 14 bases aligning to TRBD2. J gave up 9 bases and V 7 bases, and 6 bases lay outside the gene matches. CDR3 length: 14 amino acids. This chain's CDR3 is CASTRTSGGPTQYF. CDR3 DNA: TGTGCCAGCACCAGGACTAGCGGGGGGCCCACGCAGTATTTT.

Concerning this clonotype: An end of the junction does not agree with germline; a read error may underlie this. The chain carries TRBV3-1 and TRBJ2-7; D unclear. Per the germline V gene, CDR1 is LGHDT and CDR2 is YNNKEL (reference sequence). There are 12 residues in the CDR3. In DNA form, the CDR3 reads TGTGCCAGCAGCCAAGGGTCCTACAAGCAGTACTTC. Residues: CASSQGSYKQYF.

Only a few counts were recorded for this clonotype. This rearrangement joins TRBV20-1 to TRBJ1-2; a possible D gene is TRBD1 (5 bases). The CDR3 is made up of 12 amino acids. V lost 6 bases and J lost 3, with 11 bases in between. Germline CDR1 DFQATT, CDR2 SNEGSKA (reference sequence). For the CDR3, the DNA is TGCAGTGCCTGGACACCCTACTATGGCTACACCTTC. Residues: CSAWTPYYGYTF.

The DNA for the CDR3 is TGTGCCAGCAGCCAAGGGGACAGGGGGCTGGGTGAAGCTTTCTTT. It encodes CASSQGDRGLGEAFF. The chain uses TRBV3-1 and TRBJ1-1, with 12 nucleotides matching TRBD1. The CDR3 loop spans 15 amino acids. J was trimmed by 7 bases and V by 1 base; bases with no gene match: 4. Germline CDR1 LGHDT, CDR2 YNNKEL (reference sequence).

The rearrangement joins TRBV29-1 to TRBJ2-2, with D possibly TRBD1 on 5 matching bases. This CDR3 comprises 12 residues. V gave up 7 bases and J gave up 5 bases, with 11 bases separating them. Germline V gives CDR1 SQVTM, CDR2 ANQGSEA. The CDR3 region is CSGGRGTGELFF. CDR3 sequence (DNA): TGCAGCGGGGGAAGGGGAACCGGGGAGCTGTTTTTT.